The 13 T cell receptor beta chains reported below all come from one sample, sequenced in a study of T cell responses to AZD1222 COVID-19 vaccine. The assay was immunoSEQ multiplex PCR, and TCRdb's table has in-frame clones only and misses some. In the table there are roughly 120,000 clones, 88% of which are singletons. The sample was peripheral blood, taken on day 0 of AZD1222 vaccination. These receptors all stem from an adult in good health.

V and J are TRBV2 and TRBJ2-1, with 7 bases identical to TRBD2. V shed 7 bases and J 8 bases; nucleotides not matched to a gene: 11. The CDR3 sequence is 14 residues long. Germline-derived CDR1 and CDR2 are SNHLY and FYNNEI. The CDR3, as DNA: TGTGCCAGCAAACGAGGACTAGTTCTCCATGAGCAGTTCTTC. Its protein is CASKRGLVLHEQFF.

V gene TRBV15 combines with J gene TRBJ2-1; 12 nucleotides line up with TRBD2. Germline CDR1 reads LNHNV; CDR2 reads YYDKDF (reference sequence). There are 17 residues in the CDR3. V lost 1 base to trimming and J lost 8 bases; unmatched junction nucleotides: 9. The CDR3 DNA reads TGTGCCACCAGCAGAGGGGGTCGACTAGCGGGGGCGGATGAGCAGTTCTTC. This gives the protein CATSRGGRLAGADEQFF.

This chain links TRBV14 with TRBJ2-1, with 11 positions matching TRBD2. The CDR3 contains 15 residues. Trimming removed 5 bases from V and 4 bases from J; junction bases left unmatched: 4. In germline, CDR1 is SGHDN, CDR2 FVKESK. DNA for the CDR3: TGTGCCAGCAGCGAGACTAGCGGGGTGTACAATGAGCAGTTCTTC. Translated, it gives CASSETSGVYNEQFF.

Only one count was recorded for this clone. This chain joins TRBV19 and TRBJ1-1; possibly TRBD1 for D (5 bases). The CDR3 spans 14 residues. V dropped 8 bases and J dropped 0 bases, with 13 bases sitting between them. Germline CDR1 and CDR2: LNHDA and SQIVND (reference sequence). The CDR3 is CASLDRTLNTEAFF. The CDR3 region has the DNA TGTGCCAGTCTTGACAGAACCTTGAACACTGAAGCTTTCTTT.

The rearrangement joins TRBV2 to TRBJ1-5; D uncertain. Germline CDR1 is SNHLY and CDR2 is FYNNEI. The V end lost 6 bases, the J end lost 0 bases, and 9 bases lay between the germline ends. This CDR3 has 14 amino acids. In DNA form, the CDR3 reads TGTGCCAGCAGCAAACTTTATAGCAATCAGCCCCAGCATTTT. It is translated as CASSKLYSNQPQHF. The variable domain in full, with the rest retrieved from reference TRBV2 and TRBJ1-5, is EPEVTQTPSHQVTQMGQEVILRCVPISNHLYFYWYRQILGQKVEFLVSFYNNEISEKSEIFDDQFSVERPDGSNFTLKIRSTKLEDSAMYFCASSKLYSNQPQHFGDGTRLSIL.

The rearrangement links TRBV19 to TRBJ1-2; no reliable D call. Germline assignment: CDR1 LNHDA and CDR2 SQIVND (reference sequence). Trimming stripped 3 bases from V and 0 bases from J, with 14 bases between. The CDR3 sequence is 16 residues long. Here the CDR3 reads CASSIDRLVTNYGYTF. The CDR3 DNA follows: TGTGCCAGTAGTATTGACCGGCTAGTAACTAACTATGGCTACACCTTC.

The chain recombines TRBV5-5 with TRBJ1-1, with no clear D. This CDR3 region has 14 residues. Trimming cost V 0 bases and J 2 bases, with 8 bases left between them. In germline, CDR1 is SGHKS, CDR2 YYEKEE (reference sequence). Here the CDR3 reads CASSLGPGNTEAFF. The CDR3 region has the DNA TGTGCCAGCAGCTTGGGGCCCGGAAACACTGAAGCTTTCTTT.

In regard to this clone: The DNA is omitted, as the CDR3 cannot be located on it reliably, and the CDR3 follows TCRdb's listing. CDR3 amino acids: CASSKNFGDGNEKLFF. This chain uses TRBV21-1 with TRBJ1-4. TRBV21-1 is noted as a pseudogene. 16 amino acids form the CDR3, both terminal residues included.

V gene TRBV6-5 combines with J gene TRBJ1-4; 7 bases agree with TRBD1. This CDR3 is built from 15 residues. With V trimmed by 4 bases and J by 4 bases, 6 bases remained unmatched. Germline V gene data show CDR1 as MNHEY and CDR2 as SVGAGI. CDR3 amino acids: CASSSPGQRNEKLFF. In nucleotides, the CDR3 is TGTGCCAGCAGTTCGCCGGGACAGCGTAATGAAAAACTGTTTTTT.

The DNA for the CDR3 is TGTGCCAGCAGCTTATTCAATGCGAACACTGAAGCTTTCTTT. As protein: CASSLFNANTEAFF. The J gene is TRBJ1-1, the V gene TRBV13, with no clear D. CDR3 length: 14 residues. The V gene lost 2 bases and the J gene lost 1 base, with 8 bases spanning the gap. Germline loops: CDR1 PRHDT, CDR2 FYEKMQ (reference sequence).

This clone was observed a few times. The sample has other DNA sequences that encode this CDR3 too. V gene TRBV11-2 combines with J gene TRBJ1-5, with D unresolved. V was pared by 3 bases and J by 3 bases, with 12 bases between. Germline V gene data show CDR1 as SGHAT and CDR2 as FQNNGV. This CDR3 region has 15 residues. CDR3: CASSFSGTNNQPQHF. The CDR3 coding sequence is TGTGCCAGCAGCTTTTCGGGCACCAACAATCAGCCCCAGCATTTT.

This rearrangement joins TRBV5-5 to TRBJ2-2; D is tentatively TRBD1 or TRBD2 (5 bases each). V lost 4 bases, J lost 0 bases, and 13 bases lay in between. The CDR3 length is 16 residues. In germline, CDR1 is SGHKS, CDR2 YYEKEE (reference sequence). This CDR3 reads CASSPGTYTNTGELFF. DNA for the CDR3: TGTGCCAGCAGCCCCGGGACCTACACGAACACCGGGGAGCTGTTTTTT.

The gene calls are TRBV5-8 and TRBJ1-2; no clear D. V shed 0 bases and J shed 2 bases, with 11 bases lying between them. Germline CDR1 reads SGHTS; CDR2 reads YDEGEE. This CDR3 has 15 residues. The CDR3 region is CASSLVPTRNYGYTF. CDR3 nucleotides: TGTGCCAGCAGCTTGGTTCCAACCCGGAACTATGGCTACACCTTC.